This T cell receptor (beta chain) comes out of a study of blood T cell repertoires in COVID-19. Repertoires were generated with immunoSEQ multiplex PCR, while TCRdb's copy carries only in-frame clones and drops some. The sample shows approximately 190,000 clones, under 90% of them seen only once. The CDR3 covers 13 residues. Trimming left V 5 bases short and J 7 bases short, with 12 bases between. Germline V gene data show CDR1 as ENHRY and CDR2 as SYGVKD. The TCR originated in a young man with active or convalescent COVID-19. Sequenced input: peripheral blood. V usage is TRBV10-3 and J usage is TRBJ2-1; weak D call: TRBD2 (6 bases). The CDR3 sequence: CAISRLGSNEQFF. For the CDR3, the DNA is TGTGCCATCAGTCGACTAGGATCTAATGAGCAGTTCTTC.